A single TCR beta chain is shown here with its context. Germline assignment: CDR1 SGHTA and CDR2 FQGTGA. The CDR3 totals 13 residues. V was clipped by 5 bases and J by 5 bases, with 13 bases between them. These data are taken from a study of blood T cell repertoires in COVID-19. About the study: Samples taken during acute and convalescent COVID-19 were collected in the United States, Italy and Spain. T cells, B-cell-depleted T cells, or PBMCs supplied cDNA or gDNA.

In the original analysis: Reference gene primer amplification gave estimated nucleated cell counts. The repertoire was sequenced with immunoSEQ multiplex PCR; TCRdb's copy has only in-frame clones and lacks some. The D gene and trimming were derived from the DNA, and the V and J assignments and clone size from that table. Of around 140,000 clones listed, nearly 70% are singletons. This chain connects TRBV7-3 to TRBJ2-7, with D unclear. The sequencing input was peripheral blood. This TCR was recovered from a woman in her sixties or seventies with acute or convalescent COVID-19. The CDR3 sequence is CASSRMVSDEQYF. Here the CDR3 DNA reads TGTGCCAGCAGCCGAATGGTAAGCGACGAGCAGTACTTC.